This TCR beta chain was documented in a study of shared clonotypes between healthy human individuals. The length of the CDR3 is 15 residues. Germline V gene sequence: CDR1 MNHEY, CDR2 SVGAGI. V lost 0 bases, J lost 3 bases, and 11 bases lay in between. The naive CD8 fraction comprised CD45RO-negative cells positively selected for CCR7 and excluded terminally differentiated effector memory CD45RA+ cells. Sequencing used immunoSEQ multiplex PCR; TCRdb keeps in-frame clones, though not all of them. The data hold about 800,000 clones, with just over 95% observed a single time. The receptor comes from a man aged 30 to 45 in good health. The V call is TRBV6-5, the J call TRBJ1-2, with D tentatively TRBD1 (5 bases). Material: naive CD8+ T cells sorted from blood. The CDR3 nucleotides are TGTGCCAGCAGTTACTCTGGACAACTATACTATGGCTACACCTTC. Residues: CASSYSGQLYYGYTF.